The T cell receptor (beta chain) under discussion was sequenced for a study of T cells after yellow fever vaccination. Turning to the study itself: For low cell numbers, libraries were made with SMART-Seq v4 Ultra Low Input.

This clonotype was counted between two and nine times. As TCR cDNA was made by 5'RACE template switching, a universal primer site and UMIs were added. TCRdb used MiXCR to reprocess the 5' RACE reads, holding one entry per CDR3 protein. This table holds just under 600,000 distinct CDR3 sequences, roughly 14% found once. The V gene lost 6 bases and the J gene lost 6 bases, with 10 bases spanning the gap. The CDR3 is 11 residues long. Germline V CDR1 and CDR2: SGHRS, YFSETQ. The TCR sequence derives from a man aged 25-45 years who received the YFV17D yellow fever vaccine. The rearrangement links TRBV5-1 to TRBJ2-7; no reliable D call. The sample here was PBMCs, taken on the day of the yellow fever booster vaccination. CDR3 loop: CASTQNREQYF. The CDR3 bases are TGCGCCAGCACACAAAACCGCGAGCAGTACTTC.